These T cell receptor beta chains were read from a single sample in a study of T-cell memory formation after mild COVID-19. In TCRdb, the 5' RACE reads were re-called with MiXCR into one record per CDR3 protein. The data hold some 160,000 distinct CDR3 sequences, with around 30% observed a single time. The sequencing sample was made of PBMCs or a T cell subset sorted from them (not recorded which). The receptor set was obtained from an adult woman who had mild COVID-19 (a few samples of this study predate the infection). Cell type and time point are not known. Both conserved end residues are part of each CDR3. The order of the fields is J gene, clone size, V gene, D gene, CDR3 DNA, CDR3 protein. The D gene is left open where the match is weak. Rows may omit the clone size; those that give it use once, few, many or a size class.

J gene: TRBJ2-7
clone size: .
V gene: TRBV20-1
D gene: TRBD2
CDR3 DNA: TGCAGTGCTGCGATGACTAGCGGGTTTTACGAGCAGTACTTC
CDR3 protein: CSAAMTSGFYEQYF

J gene: TRBJ1-2
clone size: .
V gene: TRBV5-6
D gene: .
CDR3 DNA: TGTGCCAGCAGCTCCAGGAGAAATAACTATGGCTACACCTTC
CDR3 protein: CASSSRRNNYGYTF

J gene: TRBJ2-3
clone size: .
V gene: TRBV5-1
D gene: .
CDR3 DNA: TGCGCCAGCAGGTCCGGGACTCCTACAGATACGCAGTATTTT
CDR3 protein: CASRSGTPTDTQYF

J gene: TRBJ2-7
clone size: many
V gene: TRBV25-1
D gene: .
CDR3 DNA: TGTGCCAGCAGTGAAGGTTTTCGGCAGGGCAACTACGAGCAGTACTTC
CDR3 protein: CASSEGFRQGNYEQYF

J gene: TRBJ2-7
clone size: .
V gene: TRBV10-3
D gene: .
CDR3 DNA: TGTGCCATCAGTGAGTCAGGGACCTACGAGCAGTACTTC
CDR3 protein: CAISESGTYEQYF

J gene: TRBJ2-3
clone size: few
V gene: TRBV7-9
D gene: TRBD2
CDR3 DNA: TGTGCCAGCAGCTCCCGACTAGCTAGCACAGATACGCAGTATTTT
CDR3 protein: CASSSRLASTDTQYF

J gene: TRBJ2-7
clone size: many
V gene: TRBV27
D gene: TRBD1
CDR3 DNA: TGTGCCAGCAGTCAACGCCGGGACAGCTACGAGCAGTACTTC
CDR3 protein: CASSQRRDSYEQYF

J gene: TRBJ2-5
clone size: few
V gene: TRBV10-3
D gene: .
CDR3 DNA: TGTGCCATCGCCCGGGAGCGGGCACTAGCGACCCAGTACTTC
CDR3 protein: CAIARERALATQYF

J gene: TRBJ2-2
clone size: few
V gene: TRBV7-3
D gene: TRBD2
CDR3 DNA: TGTGCCAGCAGCCGAGCGGGGACTTCCGACACCGGGGAGCTGTTTTTT
CDR3 protein: CASSRAGTSDTGELFF

J gene: TRBJ2-5
clone size: few
V gene: TRBV7-2
D gene: .
CDR3 DNA: TGTGCCAGCAGCTTAATCAGTCAGACCCAGTACTTC
CDR3 protein: CASSLISQTQYF

J gene: TRBJ2-7
clone size: few
V gene: TRBV7-2
D gene: TRBD1
CDR3 DNA: TGTGCCAGCAGCTTAGCGACCGGGACAGGGAAACCAACCTACGAGCAGTACTTC
CDR3 protein: CASSLATGTGKPTYEQYF

J gene: TRBJ2-2
clone size: few
V gene: TRBV7-9
D gene: TRBD2
CDR3 DNA: TGTGCCAGCAGCTTGCCGGGGGGGACCGGGGAGCTGTTTTTT
CDR3 protein: CASSLPGGTGELFF

J gene: TRBJ1-6
clone size: .
V gene: TRBV7-6
D gene: .
CDR3 DNA: TGTGCCAGCAGCTCCCAGCAGTGGGGAGGTTCACCCCTCCACTTT
CDR3 protein: CASSSQQWGGSPLHF

J gene: TRBJ2-7
clone size: few
V gene: TRBV12-3/TRBV12-4
D gene: .
CDR3 DNA: TGTGCCAGCAGACGGGGGGCTTACCCCTACGAGCAGTACTTC
CDR3 protein: CASRRGAYPYEQYF

J gene: TRBJ2-7
clone size: .
V gene: TRBV5-5
D gene: .
CDR3 DNA: TGTGCCAGCAGACCGGGACAACCAGCTTTCGGGCAGTACTTC
CDR3 protein: CASRPGQPAFGQYF

J gene: TRBJ1-1
clone size: .
V gene: TRBV12-3/TRBV12-4
D gene: .
CDR3 DNA: TGTGCCAGCAGTTTACTGCAGGTAGCTTTCTTT
CDR3 protein: CASSLLQVAFF

J gene: TRBJ2-5
clone size: .
V gene: TRBV5-4
D gene: TRBD2
CDR3 DNA: TGTGCCAGCAGCCCTGGAGGGACTAGCGGGGGAGAGACCCAGTACTTC
CDR3 protein: CASSPGGTSGGETQYF

J gene: TRBJ2-1
clone size: .
V gene: TRBV10-3
D gene: .
CDR3 DNA: TGTGCCATCAGTGCCCAGGGGAATGAGCAGTTCTTC
CDR3 protein: CAISAQGNEQFF

J gene: TRBJ2-7
clone size: few
V gene: TRBV20-1
D gene: TRBD1
CDR3 DNA: TGCAGTGCTGTGGGACAGGGGGGGTACGAGCAGTACTTC
CDR3 protein: CSAVGQGGYEQYF

J gene: TRBJ1-5
clone size: few
V gene: TRBV12-3/TRBV12-4
D gene: .
CDR3 DNA: TGTGCCAGCAGTTCCCGACCTCAGCCCCAGCATTTT
CDR3 protein: CASSSRPQPQHF

J gene: TRBJ1-1
clone size: .
V gene: TRBV27
D gene: .
CDR3 DNA: TGTGCCAGCAAACGGTACCCTAACACTGAAGCTTTCTTT
CDR3 protein: CASKRYPNTEAFF

J gene: TRBJ2-4
clone size: .
V gene: TRBV29-1
D gene: .
CDR3 DNA: TGCAGCGCGGAGGGCAATCCCGGACGGAACATTCAGTACTTC
CDR3 protein: CSAEGNPGRNIQYF

J gene: TRBJ1-2
clone size: .
V gene: TRBV2
D gene: .
CDR3 DNA: TGTGCCAGCAGCGAGGACGCACAGATCTATGGCTACACCTTC
CDR3 protein: CASSEDAQIYGYTF

J gene: TRBJ2-4
clone size: .
V gene: TRBV9
D gene: .
CDR3 DNA: TGTGCCAGCAGCCACAAAGGGACAGCCAAAAACATTCAGTACTTC
CDR3 protein: CASSHKGTAKNIQYF

J gene: TRBJ2-7
clone size: many
V gene: TRBV2
D gene: TRBD2
CDR3 DNA: TGTGCCAGCAGTGTAGGGACTAGCGCCTACGAGCAGTACTTC
CDR3 protein: CASSVGTSAYEQYF

J gene: TRBJ2-2
clone size: once
V gene: TRBV25-1
D gene: TRBD1
CDR3 DNA: TGTGCCAGCAGACGGCCCCCCCGGGACAGTGGAACGGAGGGGGAGCTGTTTTTT
CDR3 protein: CASRRPPRDSGTEGELFF

J gene: TRBJ1-5
clone size: .
V gene: TRBV7-2
D gene: .
CDR3 DNA: TGTGCCAGCAGTCCAGGGGCGGGGGCAGGTCAGCCCCAGCATTTT
CDR3 protein: CASSPGAGAGQPQHF

J gene: TRBJ2-3
clone size: .
V gene: TRBV4-3
D gene: TRBD2
CDR3 DNA: TGCGCCAGCAGCCCCGGACTAGCGGGAGTAGATACGCAGTATTTT
CDR3 protein: CASSPGLAGVDTQYF

J gene: TRBJ1-2
clone size: .
V gene: TRBV7-9
D gene: .
CDR3 DNA: TGTGCCAGCAGCTTAGAAAGTTCAGCCTATGGCTACACCTTC
CDR3 protein: CASSLESSAYGYTF

J gene: TRBJ2-3
clone size: few
V gene: TRBV7-3
D gene: TRBD2
CDR3 DNA: TGTGCCAGCAGCTTAACTAGCGGGAGGTTAGCAGATACGCAGTATTTT
CDR3 protein: CASSLTSGRLADTQYF

J gene: TRBJ2-1
clone size: .
V gene: TRBV28
D gene: .
CDR3 DNA: TGTGCCAGCAGTTTATATCCCGAGCAGTTCTTC
CDR3 protein: CASSLYPEQFF

J gene: TRBJ2-5
clone size: .
V gene: TRBV23-1
D gene: .
CDR3 DNA: TGCGCCAGCAGTACCCCTGCGGACGCGCGAGCTCAAGAGACCCAGTACTTC
CDR3 protein: CASSTPADARAQETQYF

J gene: TRBJ2-1
clone size: .
V gene: TRBV10-2
D gene: TRBD2
CDR3 DNA: TGCGCCAGCATCGGGACTAGCGCTAGGGGTGAGCAGTTCTTC
CDR3 protein: CASIGTSARGEQFF

J gene: TRBJ2-7
clone size: few
V gene: TRBV7-2
D gene: TRBD2
CDR3 DNA: TGTGCCAGCAGCTTGGGTGGGGGGGAACCCTACGAGCAGTACTTC
CDR3 protein: CASSLGGGEPYEQYF

J gene: TRBJ2-7
clone size: .
V gene: TRBV9
D gene: .
CDR3 DNA: TGTGCCAGGAGCCTTAGAGCACAGTCCTCCTCCTACGAGCAGTACTTC
CDR3 protein: CARSLRAQSSSYEQYF

J gene: TRBJ2-7
clone size: .
V gene: TRBV27
D gene: .
CDR3 DNA: TGTGCCAGCAGGCCCGCGGGACAGCGAAACTACGAGCAGTACTTC
CDR3 protein: CASRPAGQRNYEQYF

J gene: TRBJ2-3
clone size: .
V gene: TRBV9
D gene: .
CDR3 DNA: TGTGCCAGAAGCGTAGGAGGTCCACGCACAGATACGCAGTATTTT
CDR3 protein: CARSVGGPRTDTQYF

J gene: TRBJ1-1
clone size: few
V gene: TRBV4-2
D gene: TRBD1
CDR3 DNA: TGTGCCAGCAGCCAAGATGGACAGGGGGTTGTCACTGAAGCTTTCTTT
CDR3 protein: CASSQDGQGVVTEAFF

J gene: TRBJ2-2
clone size: few
V gene: TRBV5-1
D gene: TRBD1
CDR3 DNA: TGCGCCAGCACCTTGGGGACAGGGGCGGACACCGGGGAGCTGTTTTTT
CDR3 protein: CASTLGTGADTGELFF

J gene: TRBJ2-2
clone size: .
V gene: TRBV20-1
D gene: TRBD2
CDR3 DNA: TGCAGTGCTATCCTACTAGCGGGAGGGGACCGGGAGCTGTTTTTT
CDR3 protein: CSAILLAGGDRELFF

J gene: TRBJ2-5
clone size: few
V gene: TRBV29-1
D gene: TRBD2
CDR3 DNA: TGCAGCGTTGATTTTCGGGCTAGCGGGCACCAAGAGACCCAGTACTTC
CDR3 protein: CSVDFRASGHQETQYF

J gene: TRBJ2-3
clone size: .
V gene: TRBV2
D gene: .
CDR3 DNA: TGTGCCAGCAGTGAAAGCACAGAAACGCAGTATTTT
CDR3 protein: CASSESTETQYF

J gene: TRBJ1-1
clone size: .
V gene: TRBV15
D gene: TRBD1
CDR3 DNA: TGTGCCACCAGCGGGACAGGGGGAGGACACACTGAAGCTTTCTTT
CDR3 protein: CATSGTGGGHTEAFF

J gene: TRBJ2-6
clone size: many
V gene: TRBV27
D gene: .
CDR3 DNA: TGTGCCAGCAGTTTAGGCCTTAAGGCCAACGTCCTGACTTTC
CDR3 protein: CASSLGLKANVLTF

J gene: TRBJ2-7
clone size: many
V gene: TRBV4-1
D gene: TRBD1
CDR3 DNA: TGCGCCAGCAGCCAACTCGGAATCCGGGACAGGTCCTACGAGCAGTACTTC
CDR3 protein: CASSQLGIRDRSYEQYF

J gene: TRBJ2-1
clone size: .
V gene: TRBV7-9
D gene: .
CDR3 DNA: TGTGCCAGCAGCCGAATAAAACAGGGATCGCATGAGCAGTTCTTC
CDR3 protein: CASSRIKQGSHEQFF

J gene: TRBJ2-4
clone size: few
V gene: TRBV13
D gene: TRBD1
CDR3 DNA: TGTGCCAGCAGCTTAGGCGGACAGGGCACGGACATTCAGTACTTC
CDR3 protein: CASSLGGQGTDIQYF

J gene: TRBJ1-4
clone size: few
V gene: TRBV7-9
D gene: .
CDR3 DNA: TGTGCCAGCAGCCCCCGAGTTGGGGGCGAATTCCGGAAACTGTTTTTT
CDR3 protein: CASSPRVGGEFRKLFF

J gene: TRBJ1-2
clone size: .
V gene: TRBV12-3/TRBV12-4
D gene: .
CDR3 DNA: TGTGCCAGCAGCTCGAGGCCGGGGTATGGCTACACCTTC
CDR3 protein: CASSSRPGYGYTF

J gene: TRBJ1-5
clone size: once
V gene: TRBV18
D gene: .
CDR3 DNA: TGTGCCAGCTCACCCGAGTCGGAGGGGCAGCCCCAGCATTTT
CDR3 protein: CASSPESEGQPQHF

J gene: TRBJ1-1
clone size: .
V gene: TRBV7-9
D gene: .
CDR3 DNA: TGTGCCAGCAGCTCCCAGCCTGGGACTGAAGCTTTCTTT
CDR3 protein: CASSSQPGTEAFF

J gene: TRBJ2-4
clone size: few
V gene: TRBV24-1
D gene: TRBD1
CDR3 DNA: TGTGCCACCGCCCCGGGACAGGGGGGCAAAAACATTCAGTACTTC
CDR3 protein: CATAPGQGGKNIQYF